The entry below gives a single TCR beta chain sequence along with its context. Only one count was recorded for this clone. Its recognized antigen is unknown. Base quality data are lacking; no much larger clone is found one base away. The germline V gene gives CDR1 as SGHTA and CDR2 as FQGNSA. V and J lose 5 bases and 5 bases, and a span of 18 bases separates them. The CDR3, cysteine through phenylalanine, is 16 amino acids long. The kept DNA is CDR3 alone, 48 bases in frame from the first base. The immunoSEQ Assay, a bias-controlled multiplex PCR, was used to amplify TCRbeta CDR3 regions from genomic DNA. Per the original workflow: The number of nucleated cells in each sample was estimated from the amplification of reference gene primers within the assay. To quantify the absolute abundance of each unique TCRbeta CDR3 rearrangement, sequence reads were collapsed and filtered. For each sample, productive Simpson clonality was calculated as the square root of Simpson's diversity index over productive rearrangements. This is the immuneACCESS table as TCRdb keeps it, with only in-frame sequences that have V and J called. A part of the clones is gone; compared with another copy, unresolved V genes explain less than half, and the rest is unexplained. V and J calls and clone size are as listed in that table; D and trimming were resolved from the DNA. The sample has hundreds of thousands of clones on record, approximately 90% of them singletons. The biggest ten clones account for roughly 2% of the sample.

The data derive from a study of blood T cell repertoires in COVID-19 (dated by TCRdb to about 2020). For the study in its entirety: Collaborator samples came from the United States, Italy and Spain and covered acute and convalescent phases of COVID-19. The prospective study material was composed of cDNA or gDNA derived from T cells, B-cell-depleted T cells, or PBMCs. The dataset comprised deeply sampled blood TCRbeta repertoires from subjects exposed to, actively infected with, or recovered from COVID-19. A freely available public database, intended as a resource for researchers studying the immune response to SARS-CoV-2, is where the repertoires were released. Samples came from the ongoing ImmuneRACE study (first 160 participants) plus 1,254 subjects from 6 global collaborators. A de-identified subject ID, COVID-19 status, age in years and sex were almost always included in the sample metadata. Where available, HLA class I and class II types were taken from metadata supplied by the sample provider and were not determined by assay-based typing.

The investigation overall reported the following: The amount of clinical and demographic metadata varied by source and participant and was provided uncurated.

A second Seattle source provided samples from volunteer blood donors who had recovered from COVID-19. Whole blood was collected in K2EDTA tubes by collaborating institutions according to the institutions' own protocols. Collaborator samples were shipped for TCRbeta analysis as frozen whole blood, isolated PBMCs, or DNA extracted from either sample type. The sequencing sample was made of peripheral blood. The sequence is built from TRBV7-2 and TRBJ1-4; the D segment cannot be called with confidence. The clonotype originates from a woman in her 50s who had recovered from COVID-19. CDR3 reads: CASSPQLGASNEKLFF. Read as DNA, the sequence is TGTGCCAGCAGCCCCCAATTGGGCGCTTCGAATGAAAAACTGTTTTTT.